This T cell receptor (beta chain) derives from a study of CD8 T cells in ankylosing spondylitis. CDR1 ENHRY and CDR2 SYGVKD come from the germline V gene. V was clipped by 4 bases and J by 5 bases, with 9 bases between them. This CDR3 spans 13 amino acids. This clonotype was seen a handful of times. TCRdb fed the 5' RACE reads into MiXCR, producing one record per CDR3 protein. The repertoire holds about 170,000 distinct CDR3 sequences, with approximately 20% as singletons. The chain links TRBV10-3 to TRBJ2-1, with D unclear. The TCR originated in a male donor with ankylosing spondylitis or in good health (not recorded which). Sequences were obtained from blood, either unsorted or a sorted T cell fraction (not recorded which). The CDR3 DNA reads TGTGCCATCAGTGTAGCCGCCGACAATGAGCAGTTCTTC. Translated: CAISVAADNEQFF.